This T cell receptor beta chain was sequenced during a study of shared clonotypes between healthy human individuals (dated by TCRdb to about 2020). Study-level background: Two women and three men aged 18 to 49 years were included in the cohort. For each donor, CD4 naive and CD4 memory were each run on three plates, CD8 naive on two plates, and CD8 memory on one plate. The study deeply sequenced blood TCR repertoires of several healthy adults to estimate repertoire size and the extent of clonotype sharing between individuals. To increase sequencing depth and limit assay-specific biases, TCR repertoire library preparation and sequencing were carried out by different laboratories using diverse techniques. Per donor, leukapheresis produced somewhere between about 0.9 and 10 billion PBMCs.

For the CD8 naive samples, CD45RO-negative cells were positively selected for CCR7, yielding a CD45RA+CCR7+ population from which TemRA cells were excluded. The donors were healthy, HIV-negative adults who had no recently reported acute infections or vaccinations. Every donor was a Caucasian adult living in Nashville, Tennessee, USA. After blood collection by leukapheresis, PBMCs were isolated using Ficoll-Histopaque density gradient centrifugation and then cryopreserved in the vapor phase of liquid nitrogen. Analytical flow cytometry was used to check the purity and quantity of each magnetically sorted T cell population. Genomic DNA was isolated from each sorted fraction and quantified by UV absorbance on a Nanodrop 2000c. Points on this clone: This receptor's antigen is unknown. Per-base quality was not reported, and no clone a single base away is much larger than it.

Paper-wide results and their limitations: Pairwise subsampling indicated that sequencing depth was expected to affect the degree of clonotype sharing among donors. Because the study included only a small number of donors, the genetic and exposure-history diversity represented was limited. Sampling was restricted to blood, and TCR repertoires in tissue are likely to differ from TCR repertoires in blood. When a handful of donors were compared, the shared fraction of clonotypes was around 4.6% for naive CD4, less than 4% for naive CD8, 2% to 2.5% for memory CD4, and around 0.4% for memory CD8. Compared with non-shared clonotypes, clonotypes shared by all four sorted-subset donors had higher generation probabilities. Larger estimated clonotype richness was generally found for naive subsets than for memory subsets. Incomplete sequencing was indicated by rarefaction of sorted-subset datasets, despite the large sequencing depth.

V sheds 4 bases and J sheds 5 bases, leaving 12 bases between their ends. From the germline V gene, CDR1 is SQVTM and CDR2 is ANQGSEA. The CDR3 starts with the cysteine, ends with the phenylalanine, and has 13 residues. The retained sequence is limited to the CDR3, 39 bases, with the frame set at the first base. TCR CDR3 regions were amplified from genomic DNA by multiplex PCR using the deep immunoSEQ assay. For each cell subset, the extracted genomic DNA was distributed evenly across all wells of several immunoSEQ 96-well plates, and each plate served as one replicate. For sorted subsets, approximately 210 ng of genomic DNA, equivalent to around 30,000 T cell genomes, went into each replicate PCR. Purified libraries were measured with a Qubit 3.0 fluorometer, size-checked on a Bioanalyzer 2100, and measured again with the KAPA Library Quantification kit. Each immunoSEQ 96-well plate was sequenced on its own single-read 150-cycle Illumina NextSeq 550 flow cell. Turning to the authors' computational methods: The immunoSEQ output contained only junctional sequences without quality scores, so filtering could not match that applied to full-length reads. To assign V/J genes and CDR3, sequences were annotated against IMGT germline references using PyIR, a Python wrapper for IgBLAST v1.9. Reads were removed for weak V/J assignments (E-value above 1e-6), missing CDR3, stop codons, out-of-frame junctions, or ambiguous translated residues. V3J clonotypes were defined by identical inferred V gene, J gene, and CDR3 amino acid sequence. Percentage overlap between repertoires was computed as shared unique clonotypes divided by the size of the smaller repertoire. RTK rarefaction, the Chao1 estimator, and Recon v2.1 estimates of unobserved clonotypes were used to assess repertoire richness. Generation probabilities were computed with OLGA for all TCRbeta clonotypes obtained by the gDNA method from a few donors. TCRdb obtained this table from immuneACCESS and retained in-frame rearrangements with V and J assigned. These tables miss some clones; where compared with another copy, unresolved V genes account for less than half of the shortfall, and the remainder is unexplained. V, J and clone size were drawn from that table, and D and trimming were deduced from the DNA. A total of nearly 2 million clones appear in this sample, about 95% of them only once. The ten most abundant clones make up around 1.2% of the sample.

Recombination connected TRBV29-1 to TRBJ2-1, with the D gene too uncertain to name. The receptor comes from a man aged 18 to 29 in good health. The sample taken for sequencing was naive CD8+ T cells sorted from blood. In light of the paper, this sample's cell subset or site label describes: CD45RA+CCR7+. At the DNA level, the sequence is TGCAGCGTTGGCCCTCAAGGACACAATGAGCAGTTCTTC. Its protein product is CSVGPQGHNEQFF.